One sample yielded the 14 T cell receptor beta chains listed below, sequenced in a study of shared clonotypes between healthy human individuals. TCRdb's table, derived via immunoSEQ multiplex PCR, lists solely in-frame clones and lacks some. The data hold roughly 500,000 clones, with more than 65% observed a single time. The source material was PBMCs. The receptors shown here come from a woman aged 40 to 50 in good health. Some clones in this sample may be carry-over from other donors' samples.

The rearrangement uses TRBV21-1 and TRBJ1-1. TRBV21-1 is labeled a pseudogene. There are 15 residues in the CDR3. In nucleotides, the CDR3 is TGTGCCAGCAGCAACACATACGTGGAGCGCGATGAAGCTTTCTTT. It is translated as CASSNTYVERDEAFF.

This chain joins TRBV4-1 and TRBJ1-2; D is ambiguous. CDR1 is MGHRA and CDR2 is YSYEKL in the germline V gene. The CDR3 has 12 amino acids. Trimming cost V 1 base and J 3 bases, with 3 bases left between them. The CDR3 nucleotides read TGCGCCAGCAGCCAAGGAGACTATGGCTACACCTTC. This codes for CASSQGDYGYTF.

The chain has TRBV18 and TRBJ2-5; maybe TRBD1 (6 bases). The CDR3 contains 12 residues. V was shortened by 6 bases and J by 5 bases, with 10 bases between the two germline ends. Germline V gives CDR1 KGHSH, CDR2 LQKENI. The CDR3 DNA reads TGTGCCAGCTCGGACAGTTTGGAGACCCAGTACTTC. Amino acids: CASSDSLETQYF.

The gene calls are TRBV4-1 and TRBJ2-7; D remains ambiguous. V dropped 0 bases and J dropped 6 bases, with 12 bases sitting between them. The germline gives CDR1 MGHRA, CDR2 YSYEKL. The CDR3 loop spans 14 amino acids. Written as DNA, the CDR3 is TGCGCCAGCAGCCAAGATTCTGGGGTCGGCGAGCAGTACTTC. This codes for CASSQDSGVGEQYF.

V usage is TRBV13 and J usage is TRBJ2-1, with 15 bases matching TRBD2. V lost 5 bases, J lost 3 bases, and 8 bases stayed unmatched. The length of the CDR3 is 18 residues. From germline, CDR1 is PRHDT and CDR2 FYEKMQ (reference sequence). CDR3 in amino acids: CASSPGTSGRPYYNEQFF. CDR3 DNA: TGTGCCAGCAGCCCCGGGACTAGCGGGAGGCCCTACTACAATGAGCAGTTCTTC.

V is TRBV5-8 and J is TRBJ1-5, with D possibly matching TRBD1 (5 bases). Germline lookup yields CDR1 SGHTS and CDR2 YDEGEE. The CDR3 runs to 16 residues. With 0 bases removed from V and 4 bases from J, the gap between germline ends came to 14 bases. The CDR3 region is CASSLDGTLPNQPQHF. CDR3 in DNA: TGTGCCAGCAGCTTGGACGGGACCCTACCAAATCAGCCCCAGCATTTT.

The rearrangement links TRBV9 to TRBJ2-7; maybe TRBD2 (6 bases). The V gene lost 2 bases and the J gene lost 3 bases, with 15 bases spanning the gap. This CDR3 has 15 amino acids. Germline V gene sequence: CDR1 SGDLS, CDR2 YYNGEE. This CDR3 reads CASSVSGTESYEQYF. As DNA, the CDR3 is TGTGCCAGCAGCGTGTCCGGGACTGAGAGCTACGAGCAGTACTTC.

This clone was counted only a few times. The chain employs TRBV6-5 and TRBJ2-1; 11 nucleotides match TRBD2. Trimming cost V 4 bases and J 4 bases; bases outside gene matches: 6. In germline, CDR1 is MNHEY, CDR2 SVGAGI. CDR3 length: 16 amino acids. The CDR3, as DNA: TGTGCCAGCAGTTCCTCCGGGACTAGCGGTTACAATGAGCAGTTCTTC. Its protein is CASSSSGTSGYNEQFF.

This chain links TRBV5-4 with TRBJ2-7; 14 nucleotides line up with TRBD2. The junction had 5 bases not matched to a gene; V was cut back by 4 bases and J by 2 bases. CDR1 and CDR2 from the germline V gene are SGHNT and YYREEE (reference sequence). The CDR3 has 16 residues. The CDR3 sequence is CASSEGLAGAPYEQYF. The CDR3 nucleotides read TGTGCCAGCAGCGAGGGACTAGCGGGAGCTCCCTACGAGCAGTACTTC.

Notes on this clone: At the DNA level, this CDR3 is encoded by other sequences in the same sample as well. The genes are TRBV11-2 and TRBJ1-1; D is uncertain. V shed 0 bases and J shed 2 bases, with 4 bases lying between them. The CDR3 is 13 residues long. Germline V gene sequence: CDR1 SGHAT, CDR2 FQNNGV. The CDR3 sequence: CASSLDRNTEAFF. In DNA form, the CDR3 reads TGTGCCAGCAGCTTAGACAGAAACACTGAAGCTTTCTTT.

The chain has TRBV7-8 and TRBJ1-2; D is possibly TRBD1 (6 bases). The CDR3 extends over 13 amino acids. V was trimmed by 5 bases and J by 8 bases, leaving 15 bases between them. From germline, CDR1 is SGHVS and CDR2 FQNEAQ. The CDR3 bases are TGTGCCAGCAGCCCAAACAGGGCGGGCGGCTACACCTTC. Translation: CASSPNRAGGYTF. Combining the CDR3 with reference TRBV7-8 and TRBJ1-2 gives the whole variable domain GAGVSQSPRYKVAKRGQDVALRCDPISGHVSLFWYQQALGQGPEFLTYFQNEAQLDKSGLPSDRFFAERPEGSVSTLKIQRTQQEDSAVYLCASSPNRAGGYTFGSGTRLTVV.

The gene calls are TRBV6-4 and TRBJ2-1; TRBD2 agrees at 7 bases. V lost 0 bases to trimming and J lost 2 bases; unmatched junction nucleotides: 4. The germline gives CDR1 MRHNA, CDR2 SNTAGT. This CDR3 has 16 amino acids. This chain's CDR3 is CASSDSSLAAYNEQFF. In DNA, the CDR3 is TGTGCCAGCAGTGACTCGAGTCTAGCGGCCTACAATGAGCAGTTCTTC.

V and J are TRBV30 and TRBJ2-7; 9 nucleotides line up with TRBD2. This CDR3 region has 16 residues. From germline, CDR1 is GTSNPN and CDR2 SVGIG (reference sequence). V lost 4 bases to trimming and J lost 3 bases; unmatched junction nucleotides: 13. CDR3 protein: CAWTNIWAGGLYEQYF. CDR3 coding DNA: TGTGCCTGGACCAACATTTGGGCGGGAGGGCTCTACGAGCAGTACTTC.

The CDR3 reads CASSQETNEKLFF. CDR3 in DNA: TGTGCCAGCAGCCAAGAGACTAATGAAAAACTGTTTTTT. The chain recombines TRBV14 with TRBJ1-4; unclear D gene. There are 13 residues in the CDR3. Per germline, CDR1 SGHDN and CDR2 FVKESK. Between the trimmed V and J ends, which lost 0 bases and 2 bases, there was a span of 1 base.